Listed here are 8 T cell receptor beta chains from one sample, sequenced in a study of cytomegalovirus exposure and HLA in healthy donors. Both 60 Vbeta primers and 13 Jbeta primers went into the PCR. The repertoire was sequenced with immunoSEQ multiplex PCR; TCRdb's copy has only in-frame clones and lacks some. The data show about 110,000 clones, 60% to 75% seen once. The sequenced sample was PBMCs. The receptors here all came from a man under 40 in good health and CMV-seronegative.

The CDR3 region is CASSVGGNYEQYF. The CDR3 coding sequence is TGTGCCAGCAGCGTGGGAGGGAACTACGAGCAGTACTTC. The chain combines TRBV9 with TRBJ2-7, with 7 bases identical to TRBD2. This CDR3 region has 13 residues. Germline CDR1 SGDLS, CDR2 YYNGEE. J lost 3 bases, V lost 2 bases, and 2 bases had no gene match.

This clone was counted only a few times. V and J are TRBV7-7 and TRBJ2-5; no clear D gene. Trimming shortened V by 5 bases and J by 4 bases, and 11 bases separated the two germline ends. Germline CDR1 SSHAT, CDR2 FNYEAQ (reference sequence). The CDR3 is made up of 13 amino acids. The CDR3 region has the DNA TGTGCCAGCAGCGCCATAGCCCCAGAGACCCAGTACTTC. As protein: CASSAIAPETQYF.

The chain couples TRBV19 to TRBJ2-5, with 15 bases lining up with TRBD2. CDR3 length: 16 residues. The germline V gene has CDR1 LNHDA and CDR2 SQIVND (reference sequence). V was clipped by 6 bases and J by 5 bases; unmatched bases: 7. The CDR3 DNA sequence: TGTGCCAGTAGCAGGACTAGCGGGGGGGCGATGGAGACCCAGTACTTC. As protein: CASSRTSGGAMETQYF.

V is TRBV5-1 and J is TRBJ2-4, with D perhaps matching TRBD2 (6 bases). This CDR3 is 13 amino acids long. V was pared by 2 bases and J by 8 bases, with 11 bases between. The germline gives CDR1 SGHRS, CDR2 YFSETQ. The CDR3 region is CASSFAWGDIQYF. In DNA form, the CDR3 reads TGCGCCAGCAGCTTCGCATGGGGGGACATTCAGTACTTC. Full variable domain (rest looked up from reference TRBV5-1 and TRBJ2-4): KAGVTQTPRYLIKTRGQQVTLSCSPISGHRSVSWYQQTPGQGLQFLFEYFSETQRNKGNFPGRFSGRQFSNSRSEMNVSTLELGDSALYLCASSFAWGDIQYFGAGTRLSVL.

V is TRBV4-1 and J is TRBJ1-3, with D unclear. The V end was cut by 1 base, the J end by 0 bases, with 7 bases between. This CDR3 is built from 15 residues. The germline V gene encodes CDR1 MGHRA and CDR2 YSYEKL. The CDR3 is CASSQVEFSGNTIYF. The CDR3 DNA reads as TGCGCCAGCAGCCAAGTCGAGTTCTCTGGAAACACCATATATTTT.

The rearrangement joins TRBV7-3 to TRBJ2-1; 12 nucleotides agree with TRBD1. The CDR3 sequence is 15 residues long. Looked up from germline, CDR1 is SGHTA and CDR2 is FQGTGA. The ends lost 4 bases at V and 4 bases at J; junction bases unmatched: 2. CDR3 amino acids: CASSSGQGAYNEQFF. CDR3 sequence (DNA): TGTGCCAGCAGCTCGGGACAGGGGGCTTACAATGAGCAGTTCTTC.

CDR3 residues: CASRRQGNYGYTF. CDR3 sequence (DNA): TGTGCCAGCAGGAGACAGGGGAACTATGGCTACACCTTC. The chain recombines TRBV5-6 with TRBJ1-2; 8 positions agree with TRBD1. CDR3 size: 13 residues. Unmatched junction bases numbered 2, after V lost 5 bases and J lost 2 bases. Per germline, CDR1 SGHDT and CDR2 YYEEEE. The full variable domain, in which reference TRBV5-6 and TRBJ1-2 provide the parts outside the CDR3, is DAGVTQSPTHLIKTRGQQVTLRCSPKSGHDTVSWYQQALGQGPQFIFQYYEEEERQRGNFPDRFSGHQFPNYSSELNVNALLLGDSALYLCASRRQGNYGYTFGSGTRLTVV.

This clone turned up a few times. The CDR3 region is CASSNQGSSRETQYF. The CDR3 region has the DNA TGTGCCAGCAGCAACCAGGGGTCTTCCAGGGAGACCCAGTACTTC. The chain employs TRBV7-8 and TRBJ2-5, with a possible D match to TRBD1 (6 bases). Trimming cost V 5 bases and J 5 bases, with 18 bases left between them. This CDR3 is 15 amino acids long. Per germline, CDR1 SGHVS and CDR2 FQNEAQ.